This entry concerns a single TCR beta chain. One junction end disagrees with the germline gene, perhaps due to a read error. This record comes from a study of blood T cell repertoires in COVID-19. Overall study context: Sites across the United States, Italy and Spain contributed samples from acute and convalescent COVID-19. T cells, B-cell-depleted T cells, or PBMCs provided the cDNA or gDNA that served as material.

Among Cohort 3 donors, those recovered had two negative PCRs, clearance, or symptom resolution. In the original processing: It was from reference gene primer amplification that nucleated cell counts were estimated. Assay used: immunoSEQ multiplex PCR; TCRdb lists only in-frame clones, some missing. Clone size and the V and J calls come from that table; the DNA yielded D and trimming. The data show hundreds of thousands of clones, 85% to 90% seen once. The CDR3 length is 13 residues. The germline gives CDR1 KGHSH, CDR2 LQKENI. The receptor was derived from a young man who had recovered from COVID-19. The rearrangement joins TRBV18 to TRBJ2-1; 11 nucleotides align to TRBD2. The sequencing input was PBMCs or T cells enriched from blood (not recorded which). CDR3 in DNA: TGTGCCAGCTCACCTTTTCTAGCGGGAGGACTAATCTTC. Encoded protein: CASSPFLAGGLIF.